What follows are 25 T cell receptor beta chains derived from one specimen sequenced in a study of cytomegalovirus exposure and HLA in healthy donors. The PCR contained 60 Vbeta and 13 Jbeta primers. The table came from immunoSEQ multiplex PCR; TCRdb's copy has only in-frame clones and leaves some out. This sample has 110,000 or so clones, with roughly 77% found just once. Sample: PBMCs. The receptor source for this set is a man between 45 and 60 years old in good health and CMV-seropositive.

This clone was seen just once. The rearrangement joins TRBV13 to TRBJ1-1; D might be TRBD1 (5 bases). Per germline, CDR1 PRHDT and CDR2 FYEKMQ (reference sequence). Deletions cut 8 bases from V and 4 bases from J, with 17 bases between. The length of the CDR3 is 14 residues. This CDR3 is CASSYSGGGTEAFF. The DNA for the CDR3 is TGTGCCAGCTCTTATTCTGGGGGAGGCACTGAAGCTTTCTTT.

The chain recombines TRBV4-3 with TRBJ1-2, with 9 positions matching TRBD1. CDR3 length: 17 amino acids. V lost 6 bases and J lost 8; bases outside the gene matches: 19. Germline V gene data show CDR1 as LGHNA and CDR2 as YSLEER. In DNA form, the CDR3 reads TGCGCCAGCAGACCTAACCCCGGGACAGGGAGTCAACGGGGCTACACCTTC. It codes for CASRPNPGTGSQRGYTF.

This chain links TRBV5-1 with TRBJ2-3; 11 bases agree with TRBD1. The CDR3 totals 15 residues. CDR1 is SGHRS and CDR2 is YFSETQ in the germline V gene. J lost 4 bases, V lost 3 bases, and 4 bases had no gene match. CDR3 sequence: CASSYEDRGPDTQYF. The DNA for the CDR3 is TGCGCCAGCAGCTATGAGGACAGGGGGCCAGATACGCAGTATTTT.

The CDR3 bases are TGTGCCAGCAGCGACGCGACAGGGGGCACAGATACGCAGTATTTT. This sequence encodes CASSDATGGTDTQYF. The V call is TRBV7-9, the J call TRBJ2-3; TRBD1 agrees at 8 bases. The CDR3 is 15 residues long. CDR1 SEHNR and CDR2 FQNEAQ come from the germline V gene (reference sequence). V lost 5 bases and J lost 1; bases outside the gene matches: 5.

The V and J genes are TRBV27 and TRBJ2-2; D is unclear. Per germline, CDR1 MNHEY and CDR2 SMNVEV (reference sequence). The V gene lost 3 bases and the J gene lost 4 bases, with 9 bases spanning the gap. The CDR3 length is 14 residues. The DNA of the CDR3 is TGTGCCAGCAGTTTTTCCCGAGGCACCGGGGAGCTGTTTTTT. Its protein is CASSFSRGTGELFF.

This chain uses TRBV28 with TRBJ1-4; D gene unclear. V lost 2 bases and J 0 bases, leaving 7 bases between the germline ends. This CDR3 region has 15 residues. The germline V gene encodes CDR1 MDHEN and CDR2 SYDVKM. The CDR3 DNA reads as TGTGCCAGCAGTTTACCCGGGTCAACTAATGAAAAACTGTTTTTT. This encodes CASSLPGSTNEKLFF.

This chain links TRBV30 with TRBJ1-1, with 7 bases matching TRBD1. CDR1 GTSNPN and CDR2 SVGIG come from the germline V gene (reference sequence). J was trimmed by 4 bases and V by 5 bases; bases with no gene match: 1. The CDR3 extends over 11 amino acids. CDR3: CAWDRVTEAFF. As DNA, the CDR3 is TGTGCCTGGGACAGGGTCACTGAAGCTTTCTTT.

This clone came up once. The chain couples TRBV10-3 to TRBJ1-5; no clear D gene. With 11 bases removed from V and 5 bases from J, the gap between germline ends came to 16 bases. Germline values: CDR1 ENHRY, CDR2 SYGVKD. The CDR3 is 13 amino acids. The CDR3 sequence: CASGVVGDQPQHF. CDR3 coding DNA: TGTGCCTCCGGAGTAGTGGGAGATCAGCCCCAGCATTTT.

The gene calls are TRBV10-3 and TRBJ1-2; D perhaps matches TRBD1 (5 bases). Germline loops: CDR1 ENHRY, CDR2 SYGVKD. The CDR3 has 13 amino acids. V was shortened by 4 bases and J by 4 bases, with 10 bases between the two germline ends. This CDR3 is CAISGSTAYGYTF. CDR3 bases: TGTGCCATCAGTGGCTCGACAGCCTATGGCTACACCTTC.

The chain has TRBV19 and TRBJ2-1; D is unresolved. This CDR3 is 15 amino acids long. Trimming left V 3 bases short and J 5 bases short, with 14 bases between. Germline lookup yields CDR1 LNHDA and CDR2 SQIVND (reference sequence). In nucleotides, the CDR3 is TGTGCCAGTAGTATGCAGGTCAAAACCCACAATGAGCAGTTCTTC. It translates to CASSMQVKTHNEQFF.

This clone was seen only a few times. Written as DNA, the CDR3 is TGTGCCAGCAGTGCCGGGACAGGGGGCTCTGGGGCCAACGTCCTGACTTTC. Translated, it gives CASSAGTGGSGANVLTF. J is TRBJ2-6 and V is TRBV6-1; 11 positions agree with TRBD1. Germline V gene data show CDR1 as MNHNS and CDR2 as SASEGT. The CDR3 length is 17 residues. Germline trimming cut 4 bases from V and 0 bases from J; bases unmatched to any gene: 2.

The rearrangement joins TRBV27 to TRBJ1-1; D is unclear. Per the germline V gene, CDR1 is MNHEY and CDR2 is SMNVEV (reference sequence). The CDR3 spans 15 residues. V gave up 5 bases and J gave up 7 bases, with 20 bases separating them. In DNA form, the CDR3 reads TGTGCCAGCAGTAGCAAGGCCGGGGTCCCTATTGAAGCTTTCTTT. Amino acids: CASSSKAGVPIEAFF.

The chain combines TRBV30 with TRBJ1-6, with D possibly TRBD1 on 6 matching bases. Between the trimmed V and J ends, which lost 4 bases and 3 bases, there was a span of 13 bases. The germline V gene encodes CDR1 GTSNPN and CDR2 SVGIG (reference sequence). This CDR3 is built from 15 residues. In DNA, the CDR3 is TGTGCCTGGACCGCAGGGGCCATCTATAATTCACCCCTCCACTTT. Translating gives CAWTAGAIYNSPLHF. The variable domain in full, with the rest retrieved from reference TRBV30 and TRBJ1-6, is SQTIHQWPATLVQPVGSPLSLECTVEGTSNPNLYWYRQAAGRGLQLLFYSVGIGQISSEVPQNLSASRPQDRQFILSSKKLLLSDSGFYLCAWTAGAIYNSPLHFGNGTRLTVT.

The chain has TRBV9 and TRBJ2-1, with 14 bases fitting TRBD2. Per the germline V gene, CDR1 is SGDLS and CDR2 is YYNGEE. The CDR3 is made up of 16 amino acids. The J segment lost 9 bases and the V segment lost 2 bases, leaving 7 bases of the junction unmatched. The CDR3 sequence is CASSVSPGLAGVEQFF. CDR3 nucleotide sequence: TGTGCCAGCAGCGTGAGTCCGGGACTAGCGGGAGTTGAGCAGTTCTTC.

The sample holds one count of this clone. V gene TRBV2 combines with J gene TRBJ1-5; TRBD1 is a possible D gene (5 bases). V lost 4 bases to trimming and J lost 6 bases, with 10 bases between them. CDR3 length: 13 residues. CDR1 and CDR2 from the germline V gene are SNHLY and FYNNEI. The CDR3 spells CASSGGRVQPQHF. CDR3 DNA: TGTGCCAGCAGTGGGGGCAGGGTTCAGCCCCAGCATTTT.

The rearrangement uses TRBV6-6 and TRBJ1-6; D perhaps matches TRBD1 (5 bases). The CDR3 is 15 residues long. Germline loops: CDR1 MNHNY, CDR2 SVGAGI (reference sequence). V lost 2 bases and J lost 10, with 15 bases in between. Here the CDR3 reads CASSYLRGGDSPLHF. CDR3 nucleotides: TGTGCCAGCAGTTACCTCCGGGGGGGGGACTCACCCCTCCACTTT.

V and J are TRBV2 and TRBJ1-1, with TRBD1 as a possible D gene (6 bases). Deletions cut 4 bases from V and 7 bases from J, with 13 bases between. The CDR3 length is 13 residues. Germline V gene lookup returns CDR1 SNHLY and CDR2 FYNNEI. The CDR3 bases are TGTGCCAGCAGTGGCGTCAGGGGCGGTGAAGCTTTCTTT. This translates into CASSGVRGGEAFF.

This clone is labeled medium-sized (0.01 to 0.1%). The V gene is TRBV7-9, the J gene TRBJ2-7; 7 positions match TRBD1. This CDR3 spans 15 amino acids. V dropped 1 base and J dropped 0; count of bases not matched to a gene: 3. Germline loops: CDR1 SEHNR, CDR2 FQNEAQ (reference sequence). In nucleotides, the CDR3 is TGTGCCAGCAGCTTAGGGGACAGAGCCTCCTACGAGCAGTACTTC. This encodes CASSLGDRASYEQYF. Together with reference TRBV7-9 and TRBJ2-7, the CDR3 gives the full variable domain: DTGVSQNPRHKITKRGQNVTFRCDPISEHNRLYWYRQTLGQGPEFLTYFQNEAQLEKSRLLSDRFSAERPKGSFSTLEIQRTEQGDSAMYLCASSLGDRASYEQYFGPGTRLTVT.

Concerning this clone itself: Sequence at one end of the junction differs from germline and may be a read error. This chain's CDR3 is CASSLGTGADEQYF. The CDR3 nucleotides read TGTGCTAGCAGCCTCGGGACAGGGGCGGATGAGCAGTACTTC. V and J are TRBV7-7 and TRBJ2-7, with 10 bases fitting TRBD1. Germline V lookup: CDR1 SSHAT, CDR2 FNYEAQ (reference sequence). CDR3 length equals 14 residues.

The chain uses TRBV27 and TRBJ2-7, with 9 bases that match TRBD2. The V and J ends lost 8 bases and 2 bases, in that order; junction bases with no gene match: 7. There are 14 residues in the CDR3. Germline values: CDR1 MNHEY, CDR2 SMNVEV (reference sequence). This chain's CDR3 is CASGLREGPYEQYF. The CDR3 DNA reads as TGTGCCAGCGGTCTGCGGGAGGGGCCCTACGAGCAGTACTTC.

The CDR3: CASSQEGGADTQYF. The CDR3 region has the DNA TGCGCCAGCAGCCAAGAGGGGGGGGCAGATACGCAGTATTTT. The chain uses TRBV4-1 and TRBJ2-3, with TRBD2 matching 7 bases. The CDR3 sequence is 14 residues long. V lost 0 bases, J lost 4 bases, and 1 base stayed unmatched. Germline CDR1 MGHRA, CDR2 YSYEKL.

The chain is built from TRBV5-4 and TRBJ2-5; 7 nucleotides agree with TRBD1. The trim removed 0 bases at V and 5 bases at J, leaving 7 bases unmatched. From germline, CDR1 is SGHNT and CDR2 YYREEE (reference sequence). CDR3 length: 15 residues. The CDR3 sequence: CASSLAKGAGETQYF. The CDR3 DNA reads TGTGCCAGCAGCTTGGCCAAGGGGGCCGGGGAGACCCAGTACTTC.

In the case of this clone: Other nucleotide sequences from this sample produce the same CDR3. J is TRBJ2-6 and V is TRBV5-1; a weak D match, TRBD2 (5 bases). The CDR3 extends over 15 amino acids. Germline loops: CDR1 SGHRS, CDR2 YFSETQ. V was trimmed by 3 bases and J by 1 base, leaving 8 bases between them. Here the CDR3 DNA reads TGCGCCAGCAGCTCCGGGGTATCTGGGGCCAACGTCCTGACTTTC. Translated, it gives CASSSGVSGANVLTF.

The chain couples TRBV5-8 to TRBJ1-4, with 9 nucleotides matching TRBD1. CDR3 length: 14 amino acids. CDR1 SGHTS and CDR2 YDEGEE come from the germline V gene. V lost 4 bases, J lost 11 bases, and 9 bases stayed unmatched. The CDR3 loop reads CASSPRDRVEKLFF. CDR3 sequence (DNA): TGTGCCAGCAGCCCCCGGGACAGGGTTGAGAAACTGTTTTTT.

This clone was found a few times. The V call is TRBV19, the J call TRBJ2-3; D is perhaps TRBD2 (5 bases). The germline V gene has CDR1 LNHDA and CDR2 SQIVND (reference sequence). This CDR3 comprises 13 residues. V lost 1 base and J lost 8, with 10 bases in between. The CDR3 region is CASSIGTLGTQYF. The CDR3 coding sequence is TGTGCCAGTAGTATAGGGACTCTTGGTACGCAGTATTTT.